This TCR beta chain was documented in a study of shared clonotypes between healthy human individuals. Sorted-subset replicate PCR reactions contained 200 ng DNA, corresponding to some 29,000 T cell genomes. Clones were read by immunoSEQ multiplex PCR, and TCRdb kept only the in-frame ones, dropping some. The sample consists of around 980,000 clones, more than 75% of them appearing once. Concerning this clone itself: Other DNA sequences in this specimen translate into the identical CDR3.

Trimming removed 2 bases from V and 3 bases from J; junction bases left unmatched: 5. The CDR3 is 14 residues long. Per the germline V gene, CDR1 is GTSNPN and CDR2 is SVGIG (reference sequence). V is TRBV30 and J is TRBJ1-2; 8 positions match TRBD1. Source material: memory CD4+ T cells from PBMCs. Subset of the sample: CD45RA-negative fraction. The sequence derives from a man between 18 and 29 years old in good health. Some clones in this sample may be carry-over from other donors' samples. The CDR3 reads CAWSRQGADYGYTF. CDR3 bases: TGTGCCTGGAGTCGCCAGGGGGCCGACTATGGCTACACCTTC.